These 16 T cell receptor beta chains were sequenced from one sample in a study of T cell responses to AZD1222 COVID-19 vaccine. Only in-frame clones appear in the TCRdb table, and some are missing; sequencing was by immunoSEQ multiplex PCR. The sample contains some 140,000 clones, 85% to 90% of which appear only once. The starting material was peripheral blood, obtained on day 0 of MenACWY control vaccination. The receptors come from an adult in good health.

The chain is built from TRBV19 and TRBJ2-7; 10 nucleotides line up with TRBD2. With 3 bases clipped from V and 6 bases from J, the junction kept 5 bases outside the gene matches. The germline V gene has CDR1 LNHDA and CDR2 SQIVND (reference sequence). The CDR3 has 14 residues. DNA of the CDR3: TGTGCCAGTAGTATGTCCCTAGCGGGAGTCGAGCAGTACTTC. Translated, it gives CASSMSLAGVEQYF.

The rearrangement uses TRBV5-6 and TRBJ2-1, with D perhaps TRBD1 (6 bases). Germline CDR1 SGHDT, CDR2 YYEEEE. V was cut by 1 base and J by 9 bases, with 14 bases left in between. This CDR3 contains 14 residues. The CDR3 loop reads CASSLSQGLAEQFF. The CDR3 DNA reads as TGTGCCAGCAGCTTGTCGCAGGGGTTAGCTGAGCAGTTCTTC.

The chain is built from TRBV21-1 and TRBJ2-2; the listed D gene, TRBD1, was not tested against the DNA. TRBV21-1 is designated a pseudogene. This CDR3 contains 14 residues. This CDR3 reads CASRYRGLTGELFF. The DNA of the CDR3 is TGTGCCAGCAGGTACAGGGGGCTGACCGGGGAGCTGTTTTTT.

The V and J genes are TRBV19 and TRBJ2-2; either TRBD1 or TRBD2 may fit D (6 bases each). V was pared by 5 bases and J by 0 bases, with 13 bases between. Germline V gene data show CDR1 as LNHDA and CDR2 as SQIVND (reference sequence). This CDR3 spans 16 amino acids. The CDR3 loop is CASSLGRGPNTGELFF. In DNA form, the CDR3 reads TGTGCCAGTAGTCTTGGTCGGGGGCCGAACACCGGGGAGCTGTTTTTT.

This sequence joins TRBV19 and TRBJ2-6; unclear D gene. The CDR3 length is 16 residues. Trimming cost V 7 bases and J 0 bases, with 13 bases left between them. Germline values: CDR1 LNHDA, CDR2 SQIVND (reference sequence). The CDR3 loop is CASIRSPGSGANVLTF. The DNA for the CDR3 is TGTGCCAGTATAAGATCACCAGGCTCTGGGGCCAACGTCCTGACTTTC.

The CDR3 DNA is TGTGCTAGTGGTCCGCTCGCCTACGAGCAGTACTTC. Its protein is CASGPLAYEQYF. The rearrangement uses TRBV12-5 and TRBJ2-7; D uncertain. This CDR3 has 12 amino acids. V was clipped by 5 bases and J by 2 bases, with 7 bases between them. Germline V CDR1 and CDR2: LGHNT, FRNRAP. The complete variable domain, with remaining parts taken from reference TRBV12-5 and TRBJ2-7, reads DARVTQTPRHKVTEMGQEVTMRCQPILGHNTVFWYRQTMMQGLELLAYFRNRAPLDDSGMPKDRFSAEMPDATLATLKIQPSEPRDSAVYFCASGPLAYEQYFGPGTRLTVT.

The chain carries TRBV7-2 and TRBJ2-4; possibly TRBD2 for D (5 bases). CDR3 length: 17 residues. Germline CDR1 is SGHTA and CDR2 is FQGNSA. The ends were cut back, 2 bases at V and 1 base at J, with 15 bases in the middle. CDR3 coding DNA: TGTGCCAGCAGCTTACGGGATTCGACCGTGGCCAAAAACATTCAGTACTTC. Amino acid sequence: CASSLRDSTVAKNIQYF.

This clone was counted a few times. CDR3 DNA: TGCAGCACGATCCAGGGGTACACCGGGGAGCTGTTTTTT. Translation gives CSTIQGYTGELFF. This chain links TRBV29-1 with TRBJ2-2; D possibly corresponds to TRBD1 (6 bases). V lost 8 bases and J 3 bases, leaving 13 bases between the germline ends. The germline gives CDR1 SQVTM, CDR2 ANQGSEA. The CDR3 extends over 13 amino acids.

This sequence joins TRBV3-1 (or the pseudogene TRBV3-2) and TRBJ2-7; 7 bases match TRBD1. Germline values: CDR1 LGHDT, CDR2 YNNKEL (reference sequence). There are 15 residues in the CDR3. V lost 4 bases, J lost 4 bases, and 10 bases stayed unmatched. Here the CDR3 reads CASSRGQPVPYEQYF. DNA of the CDR3: TGTGCCAGCAGCCGGGGACAGCCAGTCCCTTACGAGCAGTACTTC.

The chain combines TRBV30 with TRBJ1-4; D gene ambiguous. CDR3 length equals 14 residues. CDR1 GTSNPN and CDR2 SVGIG come from the germline V gene (reference sequence). Trimming cost V 3 bases and J 3 bases, with 11 bases left between them. The CDR3 coding sequence is TGTGCCTGGAGCAGCTTGGCGGCTAATGAAAAACTGTTTTTT. Protein sequence: CAWSSLAANEKLFF.

This chain uses TRBV7-2 with TRBJ2-7, with 9 positions matching TRBD2. Germline trimming cut 1 base from V and 6 bases from J; bases unmatched to any gene: 7. The germline V gene encodes CDR1 SGHTA and CDR2 FQGNSA. The CDR3 has 15 amino acids. The CDR3 nucleotides read TGTGCCAGCAGCTTAGTGGGTAGCGGGAGTGGCGAGCAGTACTTC. Encoded protein: CASSLVGSGSGEQYF.

The chain combines TRBV3-1 (or the pseudogene TRBV3-2) with TRBJ2-3; 7 positions match TRBD2. Per germline, CDR1 LGHDT and CDR2 YNNKEL (reference sequence). CDR3 length: 15 amino acids. V was pared by 2 bases and J by 4 bases, with 6 bases of the junction left unmatched. CDR3 nucleotide sequence: TGTGCCAGCAGCCAACTAGCGGTGGCAGCAGATACGCAGTATTTT. Protein: CASSQLAVAADTQYF.

This chain links TRBV28 with TRBJ2-1; 7 bases are a match to TRBD2. This CDR3 contains 15 residues. CDR1 MDHEN and CDR2 SYDVKM come from the germline V gene. V shed 6 bases and J 1 base; nucleotides not matched to a gene: 6. The CDR3 coding sequence is TGTGCCAGCAGCCCTATGGGGGGGTCCTACAATGAGCAGTTCTTC. The encoded protein is CASSPMGGSYNEQFF.

This sequence joins TRBV5-8 and TRBJ2-1; possibly TRBD1 or TRBD2 for D (7 bases each). The germline gives CDR1 SGHTS, CDR2 YDEGEE. The CDR3 sequence is 14 residues long. Trimming took off 9 bases at V and 4 bases at J, with 17 bases between the two ends. DNA of the CDR3: TGTGCCACAGGGGGGGCGGTGACGTACAATGAGCAGTTCTTC. Amino acid sequence: CATGGAVTYNEQFF.

The chain has TRBV9 and TRBJ2-2; 7 bases align to TRBD2. V was clipped by 6 bases and J by 4 bases; unmatched bases: 15. This CDR3 has 17 amino acids. Germline V gene sequence: CDR1 SGDLS, CDR2 YYNGEE. The CDR3 nucleotides read TGTGCCAGCACCCCAAACCCGGGGGAGGGACGCACCGGGGAGCTGTTTTTT. It yields the protein CASTPNPGEGRTGELFF.

The rearrangement joins TRBV6-2 or TRBV6-3 to TRBJ2-1; D possibly corresponds to TRBD1 (5 bases). Trimming took 0 bases from V and 10 from J, leaving 10 bases between them. The CDR3 spans 13 residues. The germline V gene has CDR1 MNHEY and CDR2 SVGEGT. The CDR3 DNA follows: TGTGCCAGCAGTTACTCGAATAGGGGAGAGCAGTTCTTC. As protein: CASSYSNRGEQFF.